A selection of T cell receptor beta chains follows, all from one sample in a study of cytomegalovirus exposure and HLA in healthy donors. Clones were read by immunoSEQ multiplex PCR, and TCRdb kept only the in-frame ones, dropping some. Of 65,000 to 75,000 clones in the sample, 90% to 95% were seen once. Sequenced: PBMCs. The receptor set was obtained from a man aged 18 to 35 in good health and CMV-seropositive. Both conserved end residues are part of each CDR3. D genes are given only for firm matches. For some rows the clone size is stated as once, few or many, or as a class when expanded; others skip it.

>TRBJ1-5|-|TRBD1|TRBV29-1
TGCAGCGTTGGGACAGGGGATCAGCCCCAGCATTTT
CSVGTGDQPQHF
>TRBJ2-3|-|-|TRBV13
TGTGCCAGCAGCCTTCGGGGTGGAGCAGGGGTAGGCACAGATACGCAGTATTTT
CASSLRGGAGVGTDTQYF
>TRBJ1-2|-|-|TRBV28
TGTGCCAGCAGTTCGGACAGCTATTATGGCTACACCTTC
CASSSDSYYGYTF
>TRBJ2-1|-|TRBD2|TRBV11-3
TGTGCCAGCAGCCCCGGACTAGCGGGAGTCAATGAGCAGTTCTTC
CASSPGLAGVNEQFF
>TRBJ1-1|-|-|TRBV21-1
TGTGCCAGTGAACAGGGAGTGAACACTGAAGCTTTCTTT
CASEQGVNTEAFF
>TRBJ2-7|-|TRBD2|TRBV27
TGTGCCAGCAGTCGGGCGACTAGCGGGATCTACGAGCAGTACTTC
CASSRATSGIYEQYF
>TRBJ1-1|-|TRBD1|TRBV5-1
TGCGCCAGCAGCTCTGGACAGGGCGGCACTGAAGCTTTCTTT
CASSSGQGGTEAFF
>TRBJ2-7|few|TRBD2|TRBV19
TGTGCCAGTAGTATACAAGGGACTAGCGTCTACGAGCAGTACTTC
CASSIQGTSVYEQYF
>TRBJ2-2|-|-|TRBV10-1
TGCGCCAGCAGTTGGACAAACACCGGGGAGCTGTTTTTT
CASSWTNTGELFF
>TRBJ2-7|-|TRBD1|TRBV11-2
TGTGCCAGCAGCTTCTACAGGGGGCAGAACGAGCAGTACTTC
CASSFYRGQNEQYF
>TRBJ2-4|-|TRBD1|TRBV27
TGTGCCAGCAGTATACGACAGGGTAGATACATTCAGTACTTC
CASSIRQGRYIQYF
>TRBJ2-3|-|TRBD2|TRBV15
TGTGCCACCAGCAGGGCTAGCGGGAGCGGCTCAGATACGCAGTATTTT
CATSRASGSGSDTQYF
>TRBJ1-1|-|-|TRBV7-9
TGTGCCAGCAGCTTATCCCGGGACAAGAACACTGAAGCTTTCTTT
CASSLSRDKNTEAFF
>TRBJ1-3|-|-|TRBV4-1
TGCGCCAGCAGCCAAGAGTGGGGGCTTGGAAACACCATATATTTT
CASSQEWGLGNTIYF
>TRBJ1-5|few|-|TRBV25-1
TGTGCCAGCAGTGTAGTTAGCGGTCAGCCCCAGCATTTT
CASSVVSGQPQHF
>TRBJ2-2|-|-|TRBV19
TGTGCCAGTAGTATAAAGAGTATCGCCGGGGAGCTGTTTTTT
CASSIKSIAGELFF
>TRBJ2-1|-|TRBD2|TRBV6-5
TGTGCCAGCAGTTCGAGGGCGGGAGGGTTGGATGAGCAGTTCTTC
CASSSRAGGLDEQFF
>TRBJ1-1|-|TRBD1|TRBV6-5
TGTGCCAGCAGACACAGGGGGCGCGGGGCTGAAGCTTTCTTT
CASRHRGRGAEAFF
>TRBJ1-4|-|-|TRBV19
TGTGCCAGTACTGCCAATGGTGCAGGCGAAAAACTGTTTTTT
CASTANGAGEKLFF
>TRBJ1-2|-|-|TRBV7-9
TGTGCCAGCAGCTTATGGGAGGGGTACACCTTC
CASSLWEGYTF
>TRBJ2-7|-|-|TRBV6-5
TGTGCCAGCAGGCCCCAGATCGGGGGCTCCTACGAGCAGTACTTC
CASRPQIGGSYEQYF
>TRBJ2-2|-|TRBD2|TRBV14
TGTGCCAGCAGCCTAACACAGGGACTAGCGGGAGAGGGCACCGGGGAGCTGTTTTTT
CASSLTQGLAGEGTGELFF
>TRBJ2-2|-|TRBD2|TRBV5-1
TGCGCCAGCAGCTGGACTAGCGGGAGTCGTGGGGAGCTGTTTTTT
CASSWTSGSRGELFF
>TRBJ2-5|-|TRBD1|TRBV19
TGTGCCAGTAGTTGGGAGACAGGGATCGGTGAGACCCAGTACTTC
CASSWETGIGETQYF
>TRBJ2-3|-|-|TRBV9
TGTGCCAGCAGCGGCTATGCAGATACGCAGTATTTT
CASSGYADTQYF
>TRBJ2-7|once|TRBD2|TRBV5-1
TGCGCCAGCAGCTTAGGAATAATTGGGAGACTAGCGGGAGGGCTAGACCGCTACGAGCAGTACTTC
CASSLGIIGRLAGGLDRYEQYF
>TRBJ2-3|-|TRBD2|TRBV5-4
TGTGCCAGCAGCTGGGGGGGAACTAGCGGGAGAACAGATACGCAGTATTTT
CASSWGGTSGRTDTQYF
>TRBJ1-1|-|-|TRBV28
TGTGCCAGCAGCCCATCCTGGGCCAATGAAGCTTTCTTT
CASSPSWANEAFF
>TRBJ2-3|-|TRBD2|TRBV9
TGTGCCAGCAGCGTACGGGGACTAGCGGGATCTAGCACAGATACGCAGTATTTT
CASSVRGLAGSSTDTQYF
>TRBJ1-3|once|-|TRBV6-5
TGTGCCAGCAGGCTGAGCGTGGGCTCTGGAAACACCATATATTTT
CASRLSVGSGNTIYF
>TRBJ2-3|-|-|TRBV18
TGTGCCAGCTCCCTCAGCACAGATACGCAGTATTTT
CASSLSTDTQYF
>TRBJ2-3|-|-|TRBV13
TGTGCCAGCAGCTTAAGGCAGGGTTCAGATACGCAGTATTTT
CASSLRQGSDTQYF
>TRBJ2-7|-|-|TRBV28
TGTGCCAGCAGTTTTAGAGGCCTTAGCTCCTACGAGCAGTACTTC
CASSFRGLSSYEQYF
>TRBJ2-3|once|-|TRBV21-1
TGTGCCAGCAGCAAAGAAGGCAGGGCCCCCCCAGATACGCAGTATTTT
CASSKEGRAPPDTQYF
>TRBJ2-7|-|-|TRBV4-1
TGCGCCAGCAGCCAAGGCCCCCGGGACCAAGAGGACAGGTACTTC
CASSQGPRDQEDRYF
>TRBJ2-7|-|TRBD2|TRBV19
TGTGCCAGTAGTATGGGGGGGAGCTCCTACGAGCAGTACTTC
CASSMGGSSYEQYF
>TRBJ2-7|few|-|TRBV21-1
TGTGCCAGCAGCATACACTACGAGCAGTACTTC
CASSIHYEQYF
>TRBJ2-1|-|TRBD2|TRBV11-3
TGTGCCAGCAGCTTAGGTATAGCGGGAGAAGATGAGCAGTTCTTC
CASSLGIAGEDEQFF
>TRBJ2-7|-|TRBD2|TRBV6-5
TGTGCCAGCAGTCCCCGACTAGCGGGACACGAGCAGTACTTC
CASSPRLAGHEQYF
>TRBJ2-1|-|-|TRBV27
TGTGCCAGCAGTCTAAACGGGGGTTCCTACAATGAGCAGTTCTTC
CASSLNGGSYNEQFF
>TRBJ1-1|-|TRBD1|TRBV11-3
TGTGCCAGCAGCCCTGGGACAGGGAACACTGAAGCTTTCTTT
CASSPGTGNTEAFF
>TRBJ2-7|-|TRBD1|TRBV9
TGTGCCAGCAGTGAAACCGGGACAGGGTATTACGAGCAGTACTTC
CASSETGTGYYEQYF
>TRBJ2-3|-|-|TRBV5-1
TGCGCCAGCAGCTTGGTGGGCGGGCTCACAGATACGCAGTATTTT
CASSLVGGLTDTQYF
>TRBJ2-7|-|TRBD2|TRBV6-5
TGTGCCAGCAGACCCGGGGGGAACTCCTACGAGCAGTACTTC
CASRPGGNSYEQYF
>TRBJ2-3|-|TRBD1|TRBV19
TGTGCCAGTAGTATGACAGGGATGTGGACAGATACGCAGTATTTT
CASSMTGMWTDTQYF
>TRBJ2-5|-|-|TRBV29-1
TGCAGCGTGGCCGGGACTGAAAGGGGGACCCAGTACTTC
CSVAGTERGTQYF
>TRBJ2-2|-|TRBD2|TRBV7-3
TGTGCCAGCAGCTTAATAGCGGGAGGGCCGAACACCGGGGAGCTGTTTTTT
CASSLIAGGPNTGELFF
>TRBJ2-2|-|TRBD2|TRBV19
TGTGCCAGTAGTACAGCGGGAGGGCCTGCCGGGGAGCTGTTTTTT
CASSTAGGPAGELFF
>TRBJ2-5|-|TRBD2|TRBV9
TGTGCCAGCAGCGTAGATCCAGCGGGAGGAGTTCAGGAGACCCAGTACTTC
CASSVDPAGGVQETQYF
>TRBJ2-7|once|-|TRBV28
TGTGCCAGCAGTTTCTCGGAGGGCGAGCAGTACTTC
CASSFSEGEQYF